The sequence of this TCR beta chain was determined in a study of human T cells and chemical hapten exposure (dated by TCRdb to about 2021). A note on the overall study: The libraries were sequenced as a pool, and the TCR yield per sample differed mostly because of small variations in library volumes within the pool. In alopecia patients, the study followed how the peripheral blood TCR repertoire changed in vivo over primary and secondary sensitization to diphenylcyclopropenone (DPC), a hapten. As TCR sequencing controls, roughly 5 healthy volunteers were used, with blood taken at day 0, 2 weeks and 6 weeks.

Total RNA was extracted from unfractionated whole blood that had been collected in Tempus Blood RNA tubes. What the work shows at the level of the full study, not this receptor alone: No change with DPC sensitization was found in the number of TCRs above 1 in 1000 frequency, and no evidence of global repertoire structure alterations was found. After repeated subsampling, the strength of the expansion versus patch-test correlation and the threshold at which it became significant changed.

As encoded in the germline V gene, CDR1 is MDHEN while CDR2 is SYDVKM. The CDR3 sequence holds 16 residues, the cysteine and phenylalanine included. The entry retains the CDR3 DNA only, 48 bases that are in frame from base 1. V was cut back by 4 bases and J by 3 bases, leaving a gap of 17 bases between them. Library preparation attached unique molecular identifiers to individual cDNA molecules for quantitative, reproducible TCR counting. From each blood RNA sample, both TCR alpha and TCR beta chains were sequenced. In the original analysis: The median number of TCRs per sample was some 100,000, ranging from about 23,224 to 690,600. V, J and CDR3 annotation of the TCR reads was carried out using the Decombinator software suite. For PS versus PT1 abundance plots, all samples were subsampled to the same number of TCRs (28,000). Expanded TCRs were defined as absent before sensitization and observed at least eight times at the 2-week time point. In-frame beta chains were kept once TCRdb had trimmed the public reads at Q25 with fastp and called clones with MiXCR. Entries that share a CDR3 protein sequence are merged under the most common genes and DNA. The V and J calls reflect TCRdb's pipeline rather than the authors' work. Recorded for this sample are 850 to 1,000 distinct CDR3 sequences; more than 70% of them occurred a single time. Together, the top ten hold about 6% of the sample.

On this clonotype: The clone's antigen remains unknown. The record has no base qualities; no much larger clone is one base away.

The receptor comes from a human donor with alopecia, or a healthy volunteer (not recorded which). Some clones in this sample may be carry-over from other donors' samples. This table probably holds off-target reads from a library built for another chain. The V gene is TRBV28 and the J gene is TRBJ2-3; 5 matching bases give a weak D call of TRBD2. Sequenced sample: whole blood. The bases are TGTGCCAGCAGTTCCCGGGGAGCCAGACGGACAGATACGCAGTATTTT. Its translation reads: CASSSRGARRTDTQYF.